This TCR beta chain was observed in a study of liver allograft versus peripheral blood T cells. Looking at the study overall: Repertoires of T cell receptors in transplanted livers were compared with recipients' peripheral blood repertoires. Findings and caveats of the study: Inside liver allografts, T cell receptor repertoires reportedly diverged from the repertoires found in peripheral blood.

TCRdb re-called the reads through MiXCR, storing one row per CDR3 protein. The sample holds about 3,000 distinct CDR3 sequences, roughly 15% seen once. This CDR3 contains 14 residues. CDR1 and CDR2 (germline): PRHDT, FYEKMQ (reference sequence). J lost 0 bases, V lost 3 bases, and 2 bases had no gene match. As to this clonotype: What it binds is not known.

This receptor was obtained from a human patient who had a liver transplant. Some of these T cells may belong to the graft donor. The J gene is TRBJ2-7, the V gene TRBV13, with 7 bases lining up with TRBD2. The CDR3 region has the DNA TGTGCCAGCAGCTTTAGGGAGGGCTCCTACGAGCAGTACTTC. Protein sequence: CASSFREGSYEQYF. Full variable domain (outside the CDR3, taken from reference TRBV13 and TRBJ2-7): AAGVIQSPRHLIKEKRETATLKCYPIPRHDTVYWYQQGPGQDPQFLISFYEKMQSDKGSIPDRFSAQQFSDYHSELNMSSLELGDSALYFCASSFREGSYEQYFGPGTRLTVT.